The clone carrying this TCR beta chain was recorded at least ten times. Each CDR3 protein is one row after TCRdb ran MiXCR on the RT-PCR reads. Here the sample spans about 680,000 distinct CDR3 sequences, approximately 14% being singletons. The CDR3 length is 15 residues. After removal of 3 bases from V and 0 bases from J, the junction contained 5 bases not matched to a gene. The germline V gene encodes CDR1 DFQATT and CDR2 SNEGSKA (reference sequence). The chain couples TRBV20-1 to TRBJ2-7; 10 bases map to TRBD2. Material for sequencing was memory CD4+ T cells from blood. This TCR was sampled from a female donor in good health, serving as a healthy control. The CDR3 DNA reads TGCAGTGCTAGTGGGGGACTAGCGAACTCCTACGAGCAGTACTTC. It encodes CSASGGLANSYEQYF.